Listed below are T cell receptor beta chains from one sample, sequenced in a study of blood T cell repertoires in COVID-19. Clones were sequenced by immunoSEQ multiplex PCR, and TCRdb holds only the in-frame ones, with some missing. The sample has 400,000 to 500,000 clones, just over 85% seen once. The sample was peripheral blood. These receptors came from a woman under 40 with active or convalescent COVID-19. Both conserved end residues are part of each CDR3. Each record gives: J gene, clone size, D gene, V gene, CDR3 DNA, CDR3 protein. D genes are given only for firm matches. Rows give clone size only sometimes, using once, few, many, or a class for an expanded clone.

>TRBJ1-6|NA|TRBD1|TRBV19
TGTGCCAGTAGGCAAGGACAGGGGGGTGTTTCACCCCTCCACTTT
CASRQGQGGVSPLHF
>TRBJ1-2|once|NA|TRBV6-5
TGTGCCAGCACTCCGTCCGGGGGAGGTGGCTACACCTTC
CASTPSGGGGYTF
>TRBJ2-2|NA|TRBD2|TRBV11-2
TGTGCCAGCAGCATTACTAGCGGGGGGAGAACCGGGGAGCTGTTTTTT
CASSITSGGRTGELFF
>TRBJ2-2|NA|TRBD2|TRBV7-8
TGTGCCAGCAGCCTCGGGACTACTTACACCGGGGAGCTGTTTTTT
CASSLGTTYTGELFF
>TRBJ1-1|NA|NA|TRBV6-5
TGTGCCAGCTCAAAGCAGGACTGGGACACTGAAGCTTTCTTT
CASSKQDWDTEAFF
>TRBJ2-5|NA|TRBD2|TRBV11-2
TGTGCCAGCAGCTTACACCCTGGCGGGGGGACCCAAGAGACCCAGTACTTC
CASSLHPGGGTQETQYF
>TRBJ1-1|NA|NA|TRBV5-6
TGTGCCAGCAGCTTGGGGGGCAGGGAAGCTGAAGCTTTCTTT
CASSLGGREAEAFF
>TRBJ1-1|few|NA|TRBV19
TGTGCCAGCCAGACAGTGAACACTGAAGCTTTCTTT
CASQTVNTEAFF
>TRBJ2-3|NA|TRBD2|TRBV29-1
TGCAGCGTCCAAGAAGTTGCGGGAGGGGGGGATACGCAGTATTTT
CSVQEVAGGGDTQYF
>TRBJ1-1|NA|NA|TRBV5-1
TGCGCCAGCAGCTTGGGCGGGGGTCAGACTGAAGCTTTCTTT
CASSLGGGQTEAFF
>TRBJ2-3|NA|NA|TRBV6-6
TGTGCCAGCAGTCTAGCGACAGATACGCAGTATTTT
CASSLATDTQYF
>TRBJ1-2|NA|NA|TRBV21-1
TGTGCCATCAGACCAACCACAGGTGATGCCCATCGAGTCTATGGCTACACCTTC
CAIRPTTGDAHRVYGYTF
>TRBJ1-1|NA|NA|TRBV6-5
TGTGCCAGCAGTCCCTCTGGGGGAGGGCCTGCTTTCTTT
CASSPSGGGPAFF
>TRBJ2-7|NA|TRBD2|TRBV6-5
TGTGCCAGCAGATCGACTAGCGCTTCTGGCGAGCAGTACTTC
CASRSTSASGEQYF
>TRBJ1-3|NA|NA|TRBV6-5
TGTGCCAGCAGCCCACACGTTGACTCTGGAAACACCATATATTTT
CASSPHVDSGNTIYF
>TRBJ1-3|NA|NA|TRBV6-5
TGTGCCAGCAGTTACTCGAACAGGGTAGACACCATATATTTT
CASSYSNRVDTIYF
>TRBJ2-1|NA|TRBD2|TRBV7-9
TGTGCCAGCAGCCCCCAACTAGCGGGATCGGGCAATGAGCAGTTCTTC
CASSPQLAGSGNEQFF
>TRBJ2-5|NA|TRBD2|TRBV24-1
TGTGCCGTTCAGGCGGGGGGTGGGGAGACCCAGTACTTC
CAVQAGGGETQYF
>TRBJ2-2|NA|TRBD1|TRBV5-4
TGTGCCAGCAGCGGCAGGGGGCCGGACGGGGAGCTGTTTTTT
CASSGRGPDGELFF
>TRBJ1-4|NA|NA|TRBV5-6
TGTGCCAGCAGCTTGGTGACAAAAGATGAAAAACTGTTTTTT
CASSLVTKDEKLFF
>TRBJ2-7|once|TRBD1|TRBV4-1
TGCGCCAGCAGCTTCGACCGGGACAGGGATTGGGTTGCGTACTTC
CASSFDRDRDWVAYF
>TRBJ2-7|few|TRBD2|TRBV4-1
TGCGCCAGCAGCCAGATGCCAGCGGGGGGCTACGAGCAGTACTTC
CASSQMPAGGYEQYF
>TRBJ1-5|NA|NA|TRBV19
TGTGCCAGTAGGGACAGAAGTCAGCCCCAGCATTTT
CASRDRSQPQHF
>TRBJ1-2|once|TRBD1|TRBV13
TGTGCCAGCATCAAAGGACAGGGGATTAACTATGGCTACACCTTC
CASIKGQGINYGYTF
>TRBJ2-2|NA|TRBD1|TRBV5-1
TGCGCCAGCAGCCGGGACAGGGTACCCGGGGAGCTGTTTTTT
CASSRDRVPGELFF
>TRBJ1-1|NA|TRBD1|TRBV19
TGTGCCACCGGCCGACAGGGGGAATATGGAACTGAAGCTTTCTTT
CATGRQGEYGTEAFF
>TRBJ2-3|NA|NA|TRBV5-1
TGCGCCAGCAGCCAGTACGCTCAGACAGGAGACAGCACAGATACGCAGTATTTT
CASSQYAQTGDSTDTQYF
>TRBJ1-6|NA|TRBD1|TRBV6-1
TGTGCCAGCAGTCCTACAGGGGTCTCACCCCTCCACTTT
CASSPTGVSPLHF
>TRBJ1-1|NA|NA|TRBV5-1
TGCGCCAGCAGCTCGGACCCTCCGGGGACTGAAGCTTTCTTT
CASSSDPPGTEAFF
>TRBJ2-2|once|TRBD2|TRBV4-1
TGCGCCAGCGAACTAGCGGCGAGGACCGGGGAGCTGTTTTTT
CASELAARTGELFF
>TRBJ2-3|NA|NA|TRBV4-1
TGCGCCAGCAGCCAATCGGGCGGAGGGAGCACAGATACGCAGTATTTT
CASSQSGGGSTDTQYF
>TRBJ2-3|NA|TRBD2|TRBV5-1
TGCGCCAGCAGCTTGGGGACTAGCGGGAATTCAGATACGCAGTATTTT
CASSLGTSGNSDTQYF
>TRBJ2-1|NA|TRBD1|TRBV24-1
TGTGCCACAGGACAGGGGGAGGTCAATGAGCAGTTCTTC
CATGQGEVNEQFF
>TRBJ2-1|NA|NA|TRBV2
TGTGCCTCAAATACCGGGACACGAGGACTTAGTGAGCAGTTCTTC
CASNTGTRGLSEQFF
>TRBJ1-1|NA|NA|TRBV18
TGTGCCAGCTCACCACCGGGCGGGACGAACACTGAAGCTTTCTTT
CASSPPGGTNTEAFF
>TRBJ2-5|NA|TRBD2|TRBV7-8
TGTGCCACTGGGGCTAGCGGGGAGACCCAGTACTTC
CATGASGETQYF
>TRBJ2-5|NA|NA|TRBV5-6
TGTGCCAGCAGCCAATTACTCAGGGGGGTGGAGACCCAGTACTTC
CASSQLLRGVETQYF
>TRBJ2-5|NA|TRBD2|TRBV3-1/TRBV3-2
TGTGCCAGCAGCCGGACTAGCGTTGGGACCCAGTACTTC
CASSRTSVGTQYF
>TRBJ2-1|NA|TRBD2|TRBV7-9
TGTGCCAGCAGCTTCGGACTAGCGGACAGCTCCTACAATGAGCAGTTCTTC
CASSFGLADSSYNEQFF
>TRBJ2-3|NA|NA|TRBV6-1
TGTGCCAGCAGTGAAAATTCGGGCAGCGGAGGCACAGATACGCAGTATTTT
CASSENSGSGGTDTQYF
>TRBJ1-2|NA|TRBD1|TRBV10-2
TGCGCCAGCAGTCCCGGGACAGGGGTTGGTGGCTACACCTTC
CASSPGTGVGGYTF
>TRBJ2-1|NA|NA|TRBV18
TGTGCCAGCTCACCACCGAACGGGGAGAGCAACAATGAGCAGTTCTTC
CASSPPNGESNNEQFF
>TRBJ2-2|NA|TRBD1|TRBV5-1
TGCGCCAGCAGCCCCGGGACAGGCTTAAGAAACACCGGGGAGCTGTTTTTT
CASSPGTGLRNTGELFF
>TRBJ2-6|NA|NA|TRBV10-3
TGTGCCATCAGTGTGTTGTCAGGGGCCAACGTCCTGACTTTC
CAISVLSGANVLTF
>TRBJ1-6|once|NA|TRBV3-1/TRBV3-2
TGTGCCAGCAGCCAAGATTGGGCACGTAATTCACCCCTCCACTTT
CASSQDWARNSPLHF
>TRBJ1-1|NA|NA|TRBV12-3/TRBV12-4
TGTGCCACGGTACAGGGGAACACTGAAGCTTTCTTT
CATVQGNTEAFF
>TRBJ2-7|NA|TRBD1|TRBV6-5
TGTGCCAGCAGTTCAGGGGGTTCCTACGAGCAGTACTTC
CASSSGGSYEQYF
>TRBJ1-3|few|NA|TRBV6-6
TGTGCCAGCAGCCGAGGGGCAGGGGACTACTCTGGAAACACCATATATTTT
CASSRGAGDYSGNTIYF
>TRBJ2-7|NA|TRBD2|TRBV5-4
TGTGCCAGCAGCTTTTGGAGCGGGGTCTCCTACGAGCAGTACTTC
CASSFWSGVSYEQYF